There are many counts of the clone carrying this TCR beta chain. This entry belongs to a study of T cells after yellow fever vaccination. From the 5' RACE reads, TCRdb called clonotypes with MiXCR, one entry per CDR3 protein. The sample yields 300,000 to 450,000 distinct CDR3 sequences, around 8.1% seen once. The CDR3 has 16 residues. The germline CDR1 and CDR2 sequences are SGHRS and YFSETQ. The V gene end was trimmed by 7 bases and the J gene end by 4 bases; junction bases not matched to a gene: 12. Material: PBMCs, obtained 45 days after the first yellow fever vaccination. The chain joins TRBV5-1 to TRBJ1-2, with 11 bases aligning to TRBD1. This TCR was recovered from a man aged 18 to 29 who received the YFV17D yellow fever vaccine. The CDR3, as DNA: TGCGCCAGCTCCCGGACAGGGGGCGCGGAAGCCTATGGCTACACCTTC. As protein: CASSRTGGAEAYGYTF.